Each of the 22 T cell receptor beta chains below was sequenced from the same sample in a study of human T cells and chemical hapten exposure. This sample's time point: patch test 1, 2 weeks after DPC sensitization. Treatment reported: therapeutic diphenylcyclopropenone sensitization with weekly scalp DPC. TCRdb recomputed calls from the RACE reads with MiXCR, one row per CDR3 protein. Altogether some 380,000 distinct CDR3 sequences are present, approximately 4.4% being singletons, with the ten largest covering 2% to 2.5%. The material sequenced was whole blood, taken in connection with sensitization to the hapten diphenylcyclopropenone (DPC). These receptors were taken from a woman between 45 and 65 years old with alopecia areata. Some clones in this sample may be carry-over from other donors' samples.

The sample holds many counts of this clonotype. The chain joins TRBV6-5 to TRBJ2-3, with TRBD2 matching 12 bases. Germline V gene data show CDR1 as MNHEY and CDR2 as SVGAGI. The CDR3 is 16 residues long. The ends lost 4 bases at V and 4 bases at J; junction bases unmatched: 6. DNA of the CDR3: TGTGCCAGCAGTTCCCTCCTAGCGGGGGGGCCAGATACGCAGTATTTT. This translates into CASSSLLAGGPDTQYF.

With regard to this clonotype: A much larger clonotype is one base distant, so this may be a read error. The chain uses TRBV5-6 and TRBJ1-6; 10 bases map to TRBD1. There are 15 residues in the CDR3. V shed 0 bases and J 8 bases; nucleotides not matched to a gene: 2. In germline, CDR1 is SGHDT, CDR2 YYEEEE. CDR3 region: CASSLDGTGDSPLHF. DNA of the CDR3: TGTGCCAGCAGCTTGGATGGGACAGGGGATTCACCCCTCCACTTT. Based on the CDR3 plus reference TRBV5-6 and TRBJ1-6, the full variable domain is DAGVTQSPTHLIKTRGQQVTLRCSPKSGHDTVSWYQQALGQGPQFIFQYYEEEERQRGNFPDRFSGHQFPNYSSELNVNALLLGDSALYLCASSLDGTGDSPLHFGNGTRLTVT.

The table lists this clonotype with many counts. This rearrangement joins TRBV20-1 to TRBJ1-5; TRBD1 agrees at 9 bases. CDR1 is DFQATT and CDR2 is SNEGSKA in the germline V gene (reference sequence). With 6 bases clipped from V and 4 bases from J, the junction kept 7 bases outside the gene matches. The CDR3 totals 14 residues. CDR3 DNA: TGCAGTGCAGTAACCGGGACAGGGAATCAGCCCCAGCATTTT. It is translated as CSAVTGTGNQPQHF.

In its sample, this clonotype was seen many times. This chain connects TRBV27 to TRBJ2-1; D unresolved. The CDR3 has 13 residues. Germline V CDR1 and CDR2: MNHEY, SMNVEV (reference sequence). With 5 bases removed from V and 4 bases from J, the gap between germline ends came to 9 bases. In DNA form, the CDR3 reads TGTGCCAGCAGTCCATCCCCTTACAATGAGCAGTTCTTC. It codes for CASSPSPYNEQFF.

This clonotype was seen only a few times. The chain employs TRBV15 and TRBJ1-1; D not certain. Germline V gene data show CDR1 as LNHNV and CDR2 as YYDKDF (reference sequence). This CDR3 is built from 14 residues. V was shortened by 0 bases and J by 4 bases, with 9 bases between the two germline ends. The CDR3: CATSRDGRLTEAFF. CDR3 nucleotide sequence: TGTGCCACCAGCAGAGATGGGAGACTCACTGAAGCTTTCTTT.

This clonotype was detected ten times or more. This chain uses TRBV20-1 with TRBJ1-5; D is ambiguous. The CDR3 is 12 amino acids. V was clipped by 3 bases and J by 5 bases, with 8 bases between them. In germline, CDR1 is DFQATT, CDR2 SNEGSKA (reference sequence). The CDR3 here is CSARRTDQPQHF. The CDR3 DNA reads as TGCAGTGCTAGGAGGACCGATCAGCCCCAGCATTTT.

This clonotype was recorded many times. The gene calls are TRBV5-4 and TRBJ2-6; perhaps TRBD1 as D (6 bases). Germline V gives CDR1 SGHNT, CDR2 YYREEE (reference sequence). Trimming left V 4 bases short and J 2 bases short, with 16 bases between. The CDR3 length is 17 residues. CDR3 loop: CASSIRLGGTGANVLTF. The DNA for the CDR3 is TGTGCCAGCAGCATCCGCCTAGGGGGTACTGGGGCCAACGTCCTGACTTTC.

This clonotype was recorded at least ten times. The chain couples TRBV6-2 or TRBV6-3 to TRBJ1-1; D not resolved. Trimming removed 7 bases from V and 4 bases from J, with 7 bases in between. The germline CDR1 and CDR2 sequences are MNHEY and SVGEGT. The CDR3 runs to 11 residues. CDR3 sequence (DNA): TGTGCCAGCACCCACGGCACTGAAGCTTTCTTT. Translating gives CASTHGTEAFF.

CDR3: CASRPGTVSSYEQYF. The CDR3 bases are TGTGCCAGCAGACCCGGGACAGTGAGCTCCTACGAGCAGTACTTC. The rearrangement uses TRBV6-2 or TRBV6-3 and TRBJ2-7, with 7 bases lining up with TRBD1. This CDR3 comprises 15 residues. V lost 6 bases, J lost 0 bases, and 8 bases stayed unmatched. Germline loops: CDR1 MNHEY, CDR2 SVGEGT.

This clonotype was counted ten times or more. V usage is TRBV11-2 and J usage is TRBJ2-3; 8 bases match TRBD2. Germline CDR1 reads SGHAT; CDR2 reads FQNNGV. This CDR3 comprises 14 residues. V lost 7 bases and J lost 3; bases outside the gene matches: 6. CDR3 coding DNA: TGTGCCAGCAACGTAGCGGGGAAGACAGATACGCAGTATTTT. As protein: CASNVAGKTDTQYF.

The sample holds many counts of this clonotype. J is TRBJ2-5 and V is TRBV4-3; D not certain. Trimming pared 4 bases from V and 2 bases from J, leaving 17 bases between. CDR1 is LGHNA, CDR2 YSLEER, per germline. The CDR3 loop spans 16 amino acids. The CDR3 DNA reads TGCGCCAGCAGCCCAAGTGGGCTGGTCACTCAAGAGACCCAGTACTTC. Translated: CASSPSGLVTQETQYF.

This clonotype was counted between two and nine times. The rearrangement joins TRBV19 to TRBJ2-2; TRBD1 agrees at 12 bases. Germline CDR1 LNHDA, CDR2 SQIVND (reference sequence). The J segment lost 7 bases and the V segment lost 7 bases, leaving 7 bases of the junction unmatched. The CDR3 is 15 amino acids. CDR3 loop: CASTAGTGGLGELFF. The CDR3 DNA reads TGTGCCAGTACCGCCGGGACAGGGGGCCTCGGGGAGCTGTTTTTT.

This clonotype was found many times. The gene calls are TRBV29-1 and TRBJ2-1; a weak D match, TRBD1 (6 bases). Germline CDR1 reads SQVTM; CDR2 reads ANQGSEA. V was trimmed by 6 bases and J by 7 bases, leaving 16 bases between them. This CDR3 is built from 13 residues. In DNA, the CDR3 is TGCAGCGTCTTAAGGGGGACCTCTAATGAGCAGTTCTTC. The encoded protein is CSVLRGTSNEQFF.

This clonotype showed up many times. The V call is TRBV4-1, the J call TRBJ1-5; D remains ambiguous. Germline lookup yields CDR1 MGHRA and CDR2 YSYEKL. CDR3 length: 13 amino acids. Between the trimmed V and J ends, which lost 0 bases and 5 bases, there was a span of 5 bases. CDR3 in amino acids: CASSQDPDQPQHF. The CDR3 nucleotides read TGCGCCAGCAGCCAAGATCCGGATCAGCCCCAGCATTTT.

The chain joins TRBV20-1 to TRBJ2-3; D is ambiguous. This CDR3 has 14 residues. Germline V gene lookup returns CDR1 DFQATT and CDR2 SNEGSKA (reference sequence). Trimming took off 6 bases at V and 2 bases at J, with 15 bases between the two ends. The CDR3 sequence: CSATSEGSTDTQYF. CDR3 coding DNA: TGCAGTGCCACCTCTGAAGGGTCCACAGATACGCAGTATTTT.

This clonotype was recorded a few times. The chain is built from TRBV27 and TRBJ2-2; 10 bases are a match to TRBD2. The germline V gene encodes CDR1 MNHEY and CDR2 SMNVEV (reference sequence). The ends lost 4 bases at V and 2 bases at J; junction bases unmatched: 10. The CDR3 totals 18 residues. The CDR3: CASSSYGLAAVNTGELFF. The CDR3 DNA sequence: TGTGCCAGCAGTTCCTACGGACTAGCGGCCGTAAACACCGGGGAGCTGTTTTTT.

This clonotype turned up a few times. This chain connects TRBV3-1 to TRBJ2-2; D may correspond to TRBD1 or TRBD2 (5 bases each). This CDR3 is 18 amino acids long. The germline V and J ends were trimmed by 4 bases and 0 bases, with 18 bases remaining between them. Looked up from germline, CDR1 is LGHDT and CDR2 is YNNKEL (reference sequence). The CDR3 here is CASSPSTLLGANTGELFF. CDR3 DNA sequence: TGTGCCAGCAGCCCGTCCACCCTACTAGGGGCGAACACCGGGGAGCTGTTTTTT. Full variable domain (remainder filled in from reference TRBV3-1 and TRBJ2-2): DTAVSQTPKYLVTQMGNDKSIKCEQNLGHDTMYWYKQDSKKFLKIMFSYNNKELIINETVPNRFSPKSPDKAHLNLHINSLELGDSAVYFCASSPSTLLGANTGELFFGEGSRLTVL.

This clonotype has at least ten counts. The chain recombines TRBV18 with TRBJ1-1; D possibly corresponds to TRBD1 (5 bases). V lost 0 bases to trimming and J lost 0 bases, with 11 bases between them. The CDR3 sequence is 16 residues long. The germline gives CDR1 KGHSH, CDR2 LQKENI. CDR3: CASSPPIGGVNTEAFF. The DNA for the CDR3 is TGTGCCAGCTCACCACCGATCGGGGGAGTGAACACTGAAGCTTTCTTT.

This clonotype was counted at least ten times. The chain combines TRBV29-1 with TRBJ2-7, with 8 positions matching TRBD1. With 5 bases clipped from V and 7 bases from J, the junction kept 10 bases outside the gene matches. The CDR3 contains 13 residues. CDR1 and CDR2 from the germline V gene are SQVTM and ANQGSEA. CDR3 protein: CSVSRQGQGEQYF. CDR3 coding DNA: TGCAGCGTTTCCCGACAGGGGCAGGGAGAGCAGTACTTC.

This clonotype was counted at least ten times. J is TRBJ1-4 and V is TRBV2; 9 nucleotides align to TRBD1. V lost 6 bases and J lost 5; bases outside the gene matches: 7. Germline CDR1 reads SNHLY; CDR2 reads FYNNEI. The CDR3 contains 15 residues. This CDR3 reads CASRGLTGGNEKLFF. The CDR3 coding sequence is TGTGCCAGCAGGGGCCTGACAGGGGGAAATGAAAAACTGTTTTTT.

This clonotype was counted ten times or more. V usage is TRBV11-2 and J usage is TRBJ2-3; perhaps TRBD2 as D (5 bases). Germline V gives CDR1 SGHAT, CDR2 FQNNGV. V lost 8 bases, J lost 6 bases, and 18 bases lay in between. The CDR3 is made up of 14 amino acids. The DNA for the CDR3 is TGTGCCAGCCTAAACCGCGGGCAAGGGGATACGCAGTATTTT. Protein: CASLNRGQGDTQYF.

Written as DNA, the CDR3 is TGTGCCATCAGGGCAGGAAACGGGCGAGAGACCCAGTACTTC. This codes for CAIRAGNGRETQYF. V gene TRBV10-3 combines with J gene TRBJ2-5, with D unclear. Germline CDR1 reads ENHRY; CDR2 reads SYGVKD. The CDR3 runs to 14 residues. V was cut by 6 bases and J by 4 bases, with 15 bases left in between.